This TCR beta chain stems from a study of T-cell memory formation after mild COVID-19. Germline V gene data show CDR1 as SSHAT and CDR2 as FNYEAQ (reference sequence). CDR3 length equals 15 residues. Whole-study results and caveats: Day 37-peaking second-wave clones had unconfirmed SARS-CoV-2 specificity.

For this clonotype: Its antigen is still unknown. At one end, the junction sequence differs from germline, possibly due to a read error.

After 5'RACE with constant-segment primers, TCR alpha and TCR beta cDNA libraries carrying sample barcodes and UMIs were obtained. Each CDR3 protein gets one entry after TCRdb re-called the 5' RACE reads with MiXCR. The sample yields more than 150,000 distinct CDR3 sequences, about a fifth seen once. The TCR comes from a man in his late teens or twenties who had mild COVID-19 (a few samples of this study predate the infection). Cell type and time point are not known. The gene calls are TRBV7-7 and TRBJ2-1, with 13 positions matching TRBD2. The specimen was PBMCs or a T cell subset sorted from them (not recorded which). The CDR3 sequence: CASSSGTSGMGEQFF. The CDR3 nucleotides read TGTGCTAGCAGCTCAGGGACTAGCGGGATGGGTGAGCAGTTCTTC.